This TCR beta chain was profiled in a study of T cell changes during pregnancy in multiple sclerosis. This CDR3 contains 13 residues. V was clipped by 7 bases and J by 5 bases; unmatched bases: 8. Looked up from germline, CDR1 is SQVTM and CDR2 is ANQGSEA. Here immunoSEQ multiplex PCR was the method, and the copy in TCRdb shows in-frame clones only, minus some. The table lists over 70,000 clones, approximately 94% of them singletons. The starting material was peripheral blood, obtained in the third trimester of pregnancy. This clonotype was sampled from a female donor with multiple sclerosis, enrolled in a pregnancy study. The chain links TRBV29-1 to TRBJ2-5, with 9 bases identical to TRBD1. The CDR3 DNA follows: TGCAGCGCCGATATCGGACAGGGGGAGACCCAGTACTTC. Its translation is CSADIGQGETQYF. Complete variable domain (other parts from reference TRBV29-1 and TRBJ2-5): SAVISQKPSRDICQRGTSLTIQCQVDSQVTMMFWYRQQPGQSLTLIATANQGSEATYESGFVIDKFPISRPNLTFSTLTVSNMSPEDSSIYLCSADIGQGETQYFGPGTRLLVL.